The next 14 T cell receptor beta chains were all read from a single sample in a study of OX40 agonist ivuxolimab in advanced cancers. Data came from immunoSEQ multiplex PCR; TCRdb stores just in-frame clones and leaves some out. This table has tens of thousands of clones, about 90% appearing once. The sample consisted of CD4+ or CD8+ T cells sorted from blood, taken in a trial of the OX40 agonist ivuxolimab. These TCRs come from an adult with an advanced solid tumor such as melanoma, head and neck, liver or kidney cancer.

The V and J genes are TRBV28 and TRBJ2-7; the D call may be TRBD1 or TRBD2 (6 bases each). The germline CDR1 and CDR2 sequences are MDHEN and SYDVKM. V dropped 7 bases and J dropped 7 bases, with 17 bases sitting between them. The CDR3 totals 13 residues. The CDR3 loop reads CASTPPGAREQYF. The CDR3 coding sequence is TGTGCCAGCACCCCTCCGGGGGCGCGGGAGCAGTACTTC.

The rearrangement uses TRBV7-9 and TRBJ2-7; TRBD2 matches at 8 bases. From germline, CDR1 is SEHNR and CDR2 FQNEAQ (reference sequence). Unmatched junction bases numbered 12, after V lost 4 bases and J lost 4 bases. The CDR3 length is 16 residues. CDR3 in amino acids: CASSSGRGGIHYEQYF. CDR3 coding DNA: TGTGCCAGCAGCTCAGGCCGGGGGGGGATCCATTACGAGCAGTACTTC.

Comment on this clone: The identical CDR3 is also encoded by other nucleotide sequences in the sample. The chain recombines TRBV6-5 with TRBJ2-5; 8 nucleotides agree with TRBD1. The J segment lost 5 bases and the V segment lost 5 bases, leaving 1 base of the junction unmatched. The germline gives CDR1 MNHEY, CDR2 SVGAGI. This CDR3 contains 12 residues. CDR3 region: CASSGQGETQYF. The CDR3 coding sequence is TGTGCCAGCAGTGGACAGGGCGAGACCCAGTACTTC.

This chain links TRBV29-1 with TRBJ1-2; unclear D gene. The germline V gene has CDR1 SQVTM and CDR2 ANQGSEA. Trimming took 1 base from V and 4 from J, leaving 7 bases between them. The CDR3 extends over 12 amino acids. In DNA form, the CDR3 reads TGCAGCGTTGAAGGTCCCAGCTATGGCTACACCTTC. Its translation is CSVEGPSYGYTF.

The V and J genes are TRBV5-1 and TRBJ2-7, with TRBD2 identical over 7 bases. The CDR3 length is 14 residues. J was trimmed by 4 bases and V by 0 bases; bases with no gene match: 4. Per the germline V gene, CDR1 is SGHRS and CDR2 is YFSETQ. The CDR3 loop reads CASSLGGGVYEQYF. The CDR3 region has the DNA TGCGCCAGCAGCTTGGGTGGGGGGGTATACGAGCAGTACTTC.

In this sample, this clone turned up once. The chain couples TRBV20-1 to TRBJ1-2; a weak D match, TRBD1 (5 bases). CDR1 DFQATT and CDR2 SNEGSKA come from the germline V gene (reference sequence). The V end was cut by 1 base, the J end by 13 bases, with 13 bases between. The CDR3 contains 11 residues. As DNA, the CDR3 is TGCAGTGCTAGAGGCGGGACGGAGAGCACCTTC. As protein: CSARGGTESTF.

V is TRBV18 and J is TRBJ2-3; TRBD1 matches at 9 bases. V lost 4 bases and J lost 3; bases outside the gene matches: 8. Germline loops: CDR1 KGHSH, CDR2 LQKENI. The CDR3 covers 16 residues. Written as DNA, the CDR3 is TGTGCCAGCTCACAACGACAGGGGGGGGAGACAGATACGCAGTATTTT. It translates to CASSQRQGGETDTQYF.

The J gene is TRBJ1-2, the V gene TRBV5-1, with D uncertain. The V gene's germline CDR1 is SGHRS and CDR2 YFSETQ. This CDR3 contains 16 residues. Trimming pared 0 bases from V and 0 bases from J, leaving 12 bases between. The CDR3 DNA follows: TGCGCCAGCAGCTTGGGGGGTACTGGAGCTAACTATGGCTACACCTTC. It translates to CASSLGGTGANYGYTF.

This chain's CDR3 is CAGLGPIPGNTIYF. The CDR3 DNA is TGTGCCGGCCTGGGACCGATCCCTGGAAACACCATATATTTT. The gene calls are TRBV6-1 and TRBJ1-3, with a tentative D call TRBD1 (5 bases). The CDR3 sequence is 14 residues long. V was clipped by 11 bases and J by 2 bases, with 16 bases between them. Per germline, CDR1 MNHNS and CDR2 SASEGT.

The V gene is TRBV9, the J gene TRBJ2-3; tentative D call: TRBD2 (5 bases). The V and J ends lost 0 bases and 0 bases respectively, with 11 bases between them. The CDR3 loop spans 16 amino acids. CDR1 is SGDLS, CDR2 YYNGEE, per germline. The CDR3 nucleotides read TGTGCCAGCAGCGTAGGGACTTCCTCTAGCACAGATACGCAGTATTTT. Its translation: CASSVGTSSSTDTQYF.

The chain combines TRBV28 with TRBJ1-1; D is undetermined. Per the germline V gene, CDR1 is MDHEN and CDR2 is SYDVKM. Trimming took off 7 bases at V and 0 bases at J, with 18 bases between the two ends. The CDR3 is 16 residues long. The CDR3 DNA reads as TGTGCCAGCACATTAAACGGGATTTCCATGAACACTGAAGCTTTCTTT. Encoded protein: CASTLNGISMNTEAFF.

This clone has only a few counts. The chain joins TRBV2 to TRBJ1-4, with 9 bases aligning to TRBD1. Per germline, CDR1 SNHLY and CDR2 FYNNEI. The CDR3 length is 14 residues. Germline trimming cut 6 bases from V and 10 bases from J; bases unmatched to any gene: 9. The CDR3 nucleotides are TGTGCCAGCAGCGCCGGGACAGGGACGGCAAAACTGTTTTTT. Residues: CASSAGTGTAKLFF.

The rearrangement links TRBV6-1 to TRBJ2-1; D remains unclear. V shed 6 bases and J shed 7 bases, with 16 bases lying between them. Germline loops: CDR1 MNHNS, CDR2 SASEGT. The CDR3 totals 14 residues. The DNA for the CDR3 is TGTGCCAGCAGCGTGGGAAGGGCTTATAATGAGCAGTTCTTC. Its protein product is CASSVGRAYNEQFF.

V is TRBV6-6 and J is TRBJ2-3; no clear D gene. The germline V gene has CDR1 MNHNY and CDR2 SVGAGI (reference sequence). Trimming took off 5 bases at V and 2 bases at J, with 11 bases between the two ends. The CDR3 has 14 residues. In DNA form, the CDR3 reads TGTGCCAGCAGTATGGTCAGCTACACAGATACGCAGTATTTT. This codes for CASSMVSYTDTQYF.